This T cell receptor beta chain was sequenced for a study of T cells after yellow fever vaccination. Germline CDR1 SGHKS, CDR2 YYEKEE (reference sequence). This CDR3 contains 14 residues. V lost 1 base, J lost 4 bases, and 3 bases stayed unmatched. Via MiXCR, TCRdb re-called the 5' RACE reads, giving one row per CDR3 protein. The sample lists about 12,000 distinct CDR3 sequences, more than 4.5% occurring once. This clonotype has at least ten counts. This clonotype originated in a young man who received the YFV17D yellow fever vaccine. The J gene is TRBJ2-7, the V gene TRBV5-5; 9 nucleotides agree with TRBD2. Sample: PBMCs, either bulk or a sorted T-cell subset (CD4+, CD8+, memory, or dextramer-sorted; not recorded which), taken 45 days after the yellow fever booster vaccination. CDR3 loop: CASSLLAGTYEQYF. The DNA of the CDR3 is TGTGCCAGCAGCTTGCTAGCGGGAACATACGAGCAGTACTTC. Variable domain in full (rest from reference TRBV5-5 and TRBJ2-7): DAGVTQSPTHLIKTRGQQVTLRCSPISGHKSVSWYQQVLGQGPQFIFQYYEKEERGRGNFPDRFSARQFPNYSSELNVNALLLGDSALYLCASSLLAGTYEQYFGPGTRLTVT.